The next 5 T cell receptor beta chains were all read from a single sample in a study of blood T cell repertoires in COVID-19. Here immunoSEQ multiplex PCR was the method, and the copy in TCRdb shows in-frame clones only, minus some. The sample shows hundreds of thousands of clones, more than 75% of them seen only once. Material: PBMCs or T cells enriched from blood (not recorded which). The receptors were gathered from a young man with acute COVID-19.

The genes are TRBV9 and TRBJ2-5, with 7 bases lining up with TRBD1. CDR3 length: 15 residues. With V trimmed by 3 bases and J by 4 bases, 9 bases remained unmatched. Germline V lookup: CDR1 SGDLS, CDR2 YYNGEE. CDR3 residues: CASSGQGIRSETQYF. In DNA form, the CDR3 reads TGTGCCAGCAGCGGACAGGGTATTCGGTCAGAGACCCAGTACTTC.

The V and J genes are TRBV29-1 and TRBJ2-5, with a possible D match to TRBD1 (6 bases). Trimming left V 6 bases short and J 0 bases short, with 17 bases between. The germline CDR1 and CDR2 sequences are SQVTM and ANQGSEA. This CDR3 contains 15 residues. The DNA of the CDR3 is TGCAGCGTCCTTGACAGGAAAACATACCAAGAGACCCAGTACTTC. Its translation: CSVLDRKTYQETQYF.

This clone was observed a few times. This chain links TRBV25-1 with TRBJ1-1; a weak D match, TRBD1 (6 bases). Germline V gives CDR1 MGHDK, CDR2 SYGVNS. The CDR3 totals 13 residues. The germline V and J ends were trimmed by 5 bases and 5 bases, with 12 bases remaining between them. CDR3 DNA: TGTGCCAGCAGTATTCAGGGGCGGACTGAAGCTTTCTTT. Its translation is CASSIQGRTEAFF.

CDR3 sequence: CASSLTGDKNIQYF. The CDR3 DNA follows: TGTGCCAGCAGCTTGACGGGGGACAAAAACATTCAGTACTTC. The chain recombines TRBV7-3 with TRBJ2-4; D is possibly TRBD2 (6 bases). Trimming shortened V by 3 bases and J by 3 bases, and 9 bases separated the two germline ends. The germline gives CDR1 SGHTA, CDR2 FQGTGA. This CDR3 has 14 residues.

This chain joins TRBV19 and TRBJ1-6, with unresolved D. The CDR3 loop spans 15 amino acids. In germline, CDR1 is LNHDA, CDR2 SQIVND (reference sequence). V dropped 1 base and J dropped 9 bases, with 13 bases sitting between them. In nucleotides, the CDR3 is TGTGCCAGTAGTATAGTCGGCGGAAAGATTTCACCCCTCCACTTT. It is translated as CASSIVGGKISPLHF.